These 30 T cell receptor beta chains originate from one sample sequenced in a study of blood T cell repertoires in COVID-19. Sequencing used immunoSEQ multiplex PCR; TCRdb keeps in-frame clones, though not all of them. The sample comprises 180,000 or so clones, around 87% of which are singletons, and approximately 2.9% rests with the top ten. The source material was peripheral blood. Every receptor here comes from a woman aged 25 to 39 with active or convalescent COVID-19.

There are a few counts of this clone. This chain joins TRBV28 and TRBJ1-2; 9 nucleotides align to TRBD1. The CDR3 covers 13 residues. V trimming: 4 bases; J trimming: 8 bases; junction bases outside the gene matches: 5. Germline loops: CDR1 MDHEN, CDR2 SYDVKM. CDR3 sequence (DNA): TGTGCCAGCAGTTCGGGGACAGGGTGGGGCTACACCTTC. It encodes CASSSGTGWGYTF.

The chain links TRBV25-1 to TRBJ2-1, with 11 bases matching TRBD2. Germline loops: CDR1 MGHDK, CDR2 SYGVNS. There are 16 residues in the CDR3. The V segment lost 4 bases and the J segment 7 bases; nucleotides outside the gene matches: 9. The CDR3 loop reads CASSGLGTSGMNEQFF. In DNA, the CDR3 is TGTGCCAGCAGTGGTCTCGGGACTAGCGGTATGAATGAGCAGTTCTTC.

This chain connects TRBV6-5 to TRBJ2-2; TRBD2 is a possible D gene (5 bases). The V end lost 9 bases, the J end lost 1 base, and 9 bases lay between the germline ends. Looked up from germline, CDR1 is MNHEY and CDR2 is SVGAGI. The CDR3 spans 13 residues. The CDR3 coding sequence is TGTGCCAGAGGAGGAGGGAACACCGGGGAGCTGTTTTTT. Its translation is CARGGGNTGELFF.

The CDR3 is CASSSLNPGQGSMNTEAFF. The CDR3, as DNA: TGTGCCAGCAGTTCCTTGAACCCGGGACAGGGCAGCATGAACACTGAAGCTTTCTTT. This chain uses TRBV6-2 or TRBV6-3 with TRBJ1-1; 9 positions agree with TRBD1. The CDR3 has 19 residues. The ends lost 4 bases at V and 0 bases at J; junction bases unmatched: 15. Germline CDR1 reads MNHEY; CDR2 reads SVGEGT.

The chain couples TRBV5-4 to TRBJ2-1, with 9 bases identical to TRBD2. Losses at the gene ends were 3 bases for V and 4 bases for J; bases not matched to a gene: 5. Germline V gene lookup returns CDR1 SGHNT and CDR2 YYREEE (reference sequence). CDR3 length: 15 residues. Here the CDR3 reads CASSWLAGIYNEQFF. The DNA for the CDR3 is TGTGCCAGCAGCTGGCTAGCGGGAATATACAATGAGCAGTTCTTC.

The V call is TRBV19, the J call TRBJ2-5; TRBD1 matches at 9 bases. V lost 10 bases to trimming and J lost 5 bases; unmatched junction nucleotides: 17. Germline V gene sequence: CDR1 LNHDA, CDR2 SQIVND (reference sequence). This CDR3 contains 16 residues. CDR3 DNA: TGTGCCACTTCCACCAGGGACAGGGCAAAAGTCGAGACCCAGTACTTC. Residues: CATSTRDRAKVETQYF.

The V and J genes are TRBV6-5 and TRBJ1-5; D is unclear. Trimming removed 6 bases at V and 0 bases at J, with 6 bases between. This CDR3 has 13 residues. CDR1 and CDR2 from the germline V gene are MNHEY and SVGAGI. The CDR3 reads CASRDTSNQPQHF. As DNA, the CDR3 is TGTGCCAGCAGAGACACTAGCAATCAGCCCCAGCATTTT.

The chain couples TRBV5-1 to TRBJ2-3, with TRBD1 matching 9 bases. CDR1 and CDR2 (germline): SGHRS, YFSETQ. V shed 2 bases and J 0 bases; nucleotides not matched to a gene: 4. This CDR3 comprises 16 residues. CDR3 loop: CASSFGGQGSTDTQYF. The CDR3 region has the DNA TGCGCCAGCAGCTTTGGCGGACAGGGGAGCACAGATACGCAGTATTTT.

V usage is TRBV25-1 and J usage is TRBJ2-1; D may be TRBD2 (6 bases). CDR1 is MGHDK, CDR2 SYGVNS, per germline. The CDR3 length is 15 residues. The V gene lost 4 bases and the J gene lost 2 bases, with 12 bases spanning the gap. The CDR3 loop reads CASSGERVTYNEQFF. CDR3 in DNA: TGTGCCAGCAGTGGCGAGCGGGTTACCTACAATGAGCAGTTCTTC.

The rearrangement uses TRBV5-4 and TRBJ2-7, with 14 bases matching TRBD2. From germline, CDR1 is SGHNT and CDR2 YYREEE (reference sequence). J lost 7 bases, V lost 3 bases, and 6 bases had no gene match. The CDR3 covers 15 residues. In DNA, the CDR3 is TGTGCCAGCAGCTCGGGACTAGCGGGAGAGAGGGAGCAGTACTTC. It translates to CASSSGLAGEREQYF.

This chain joins TRBV11-2 and TRBJ1-1, with D possibly matching TRBD1 (6 bases). Germline V gives CDR1 SGHAT, CDR2 FQNNGV. The CDR3 contains 14 residues. V shed 7 bases and J shed 4 bases, with 16 bases lying between them. CDR3 sequence reads: CASKPGAGGTEAFF. In DNA, the CDR3 is TGTGCCAGCAAACCAGGGGCTGGGGGCACTGAAGCTTTCTTT.

The chain is built from TRBV11-3 and TRBJ2-5, with 9 nucleotides matching TRBD1. The CDR3 totals 15 residues. Germline CDR1 SGHNT, CDR2 YENEEA. The V gene end was trimmed by 1 base and the J gene end by 4 bases; junction bases not matched to a gene: 4. This CDR3 is CASSLGQGEGETQYF. DNA of the CDR3: TGTGCCAGCAGCTTAGGACAGGGGGAGGGAGAGACCCAGTACTTC.

This sequence joins TRBV28 and TRBJ1-2; 8 bases fit TRBD1. CDR1 and CDR2 (germline): MDHEN, SYDVKM. Losses at the gene ends were 7 bases for V and 3 bases for J; bases not matched to a gene: 10. The length of the CDR3 is 15 residues. The CDR3 nucleotides read TGTGCCAGCAACGATAACAGGGGGGAGGACTATGGCTACACCTTC. The encoded protein is CASNDNRGEDYGYTF.

The CDR3 DNA follows: TGTGCCAGCAGGAAACAGGGGTCTGATACTGAAGCTTTCTTT. It yields the protein CASRKQGSDTEAFF. The chain employs TRBV6-6 and TRBJ1-1; 7 bases line up with TRBD1. J gave up 5 bases and V 6 bases, and 9 bases lay outside the gene matches. The length of the CDR3 is 14 residues. The germline V gene encodes CDR1 MNHNY and CDR2 SVGAGI (reference sequence).

The chain links TRBV18 to TRBJ2-7; a weak D match, TRBD2 (6 bases). Germline CDR1 is KGHSH and CDR2 is LQKENI. There are 15 residues in the CDR3. V was shortened by 3 bases and J by 1 base, with 13 bases between the two germline ends. The CDR3 reads CASSPGRGSSYEQYF. The CDR3 DNA reads as TGTGCCAGCTCACCCGGACGGGGGTCATCCTACGAGCAGTACTTC.

This sequence joins TRBV5-6 and TRBJ1-2; D is perhaps TRBD1 (5 bases). This CDR3 has 16 residues. The V gene's germline CDR1 is SGHDT and CDR2 YYEEEE. Trimming stripped 0 bases from V and 5 bases from J, with 17 bases between. The CDR3 DNA reads TGTGCCAGCAGCTTGGTTGGGCGGGGCCACGATTATGGCTACACCTTC. This codes for CASSLVGRGHDYGYTF.

The chain uses TRBV5-5 and TRBJ1-1; no reliable D call. This CDR3 has 15 residues. CDR1 SGHKS and CDR2 YYEKEE come from the germline V gene (reference sequence). The germline V and J ends were trimmed by 0 bases and 6 bases, with 15 bases remaining between them. CDR3 amino acids: CASSLDPGRVSEAFF. The CDR3 coding sequence is TGTGCCAGCAGCTTGGACCCGGGGAGGGTCTCTGAAGCTTTCTTT.

This clone was seen once. The rearrangement links TRBV11-2 to TRBJ2-2; a weak D match, TRBD1 (5 bases). Germline CDR1 and CDR2: SGHAT and FQNNGV. This CDR3 has 17 residues. V dropped 1 base and J dropped 4 bases, with 16 bases sitting between them. The CDR3 sequence: CASSLGYGAGITGELFF. Here the CDR3 DNA reads TGTGCCAGCAGCTTAGGGTATGGGGCAGGGATCACCGGGGAGCTGTTTTTT. The entire variable domain, with the rest obtained from reference TRBV11-2 and TRBJ2-2, is as follows: EAGVAQSPRYKIIEKRQSVAFWCNPISGHATLYWYQQILGQGPKLLIQFQNNGVVDDSQLPKDRFSAERLKGVDSTLKIQPAKLEDSAVYLCASSLGYGAGITGELFFGEGSRLTVL.

V and J are TRBV4-1 and TRBJ1-2; 9 bases match TRBD1. The CDR3 covers 16 residues. The V segment lost 1 base and the J segment 2 bases; nucleotides outside the gene matches: 5. In germline, CDR1 is MGHRA, CDR2 YSYEKL. Written as DNA, the CDR3 is TGCGCCAGCAGCCAAGTGGGGACAGGGATGAACTATGGCTACACCTTC. It yields the protein CASSQVGTGMNYGYTF.

The chain links TRBV6-5 to TRBJ2-7; 8 bases match TRBD2. The germline V gene encodes CDR1 MNHEY and CDR2 SVGAGI. Trimming cost V 6 bases and J 6 bases; bases outside gene matches: 10. The CDR3 runs 14 residues. The chain's CDR3 is CASRPSGTRFEQYF. CDR3 DNA sequence: TGTGCCAGCAGACCGTCCGGGACTAGGTTCGAGCAGTACTTC.

The rearrangement joins TRBV5-6 to TRBJ2-2, with 8 bases that match TRBD2. Trimming cost V 1 base and J 0 bases; bases outside gene matches: 8. Germline CDR1 and CDR2: SGHDT and YYEEEE. The CDR3 extends over 18 amino acids. In DNA, the CDR3 is TGTGCCAGCAGCTTGTACCTACTAGCGGCTGCGAACACCGGGGAGCTGTTTTTT. Protein sequence: CASSLYLLAAANTGELFF.

This clone was seen once. The chain carries TRBV29-1 and TRBJ2-4; possibly TRBD2 for D (5 bases). Trimming cost V 2 bases and J 8 bases, with 16 bases left between them. Germline loops: CDR1 SQVTM, CDR2 ANQGSEA. The CDR3 runs 14 residues. The CDR3 region has the DNA TGCAGCGTTGAATTACTAGTCGGTGGGCACATTCAGTACTTC. It codes for CSVELLVGGHIQYF. The full variable domain, its missing parts supplied by reference TRBV29-1 and TRBJ2-4, is SAVISQKPSRDICQRGTSLTIQCQVDSQVTMMFWYRQQPGQSLTLIATANQGSEATYESGFVIDKFPISRPNLTFSTLTVSNMSPEDSSIYLCSVELLVGGHIQYFGAGTRLSVL.

V is TRBV6-1 and J is TRBJ2-7; 9 bases match TRBD1. Germline V CDR1 and CDR2: MNHNS, SASEGT. Germline trimming cut 2 bases from V and 3 bases from J; bases unmatched to any gene: 8. There are 16 residues in the CDR3. DNA of the CDR3: TGTGCCAGCAGTGAATACGGGACAGGGATGGACTACGAGCAGTACTTC. This sequence encodes CASSEYGTGMDYEQYF.

The V and J genes are TRBV6-6 and TRBJ1-1; TRBD1 aligns across 7 bases. This CDR3 is built from 13 residues. Germline-derived CDR1 and CDR2 are MNHNY and SVGAGI (reference sequence). V trimming: 7 bases; J trimming: 6 bases; junction bases outside the gene matches: 8. In DNA, the CDR3 is TGTGCCAGCACCTATGGGGGACAGTCTGAAGCTTTCTTT. Translation gives CASTYGGQSEAFF.

V gene TRBV6-5 combines with J gene TRBJ1-1; 9 bases align to TRBD1. This CDR3 spans 14 amino acids. V was clipped by 4 bases and J by 3 bases; unmatched bases: 3. In germline, CDR1 is MNHEY, CDR2 SVGAGI. The CDR3 loop reads CASSFRTGDTEAFF. CDR3 sequence (DNA): TGTGCCAGCAGTTTCCGGACAGGGGACACTGAAGCTTTCTTT.

J is TRBJ1-1 and V is TRBV18; 7 bases align to TRBD1. The CDR3 totals 14 residues. The V segment lost 3 bases and the J segment 0 bases; nucleotides outside the gene matches: 1. The germline V gene has CDR1 KGHSH and CDR2 LQKENI. The CDR3 protein is CASSPGTVNTEAFF. The CDR3 nucleotides read TGTGCCAGCTCACCTGGGACAGTGAACACTGAAGCTTTCTTT.

The chain has TRBV28 and TRBJ2-1, with 7 bases matching TRBD2. The CDR3 runs 15 residues. Per the germline V gene, CDR1 is MDHEN and CDR2 is SYDVKM. V shed 2 bases, J shed 2 bases, and the junction held 3 bases outside the gene matches. The CDR3 sequence: CASSLGRGTYNEQFF. The CDR3 nucleotides are TGTGCCAGCAGTTTAGGGCGGGGGACCTACAATGAGCAGTTCTTC.

This clone has a single count. The chain recombines TRBV5-1 with TRBJ1-6; 7 positions agree with TRBD1. The CDR3 is made up of 14 amino acids. Per germline, CDR1 SGHRS and CDR2 YFSETQ. V dropped 3 bases and J dropped 7; count of bases not matched to a gene: 4. This CDR3 is CASSSGQMNSPLHF. The CDR3 bases are TGCGCCAGCAGCTCGGGACAGATGAATTCACCCCTCCACTTT.

The chain recombines TRBV6-5 with TRBJ1-5; D perhaps matches TRBD1 (6 bases). Trimming removed 6 bases at V and 3 bases at J, with 12 bases between. Germline V gene data show CDR1 as MNHEY and CDR2 as SVGAGI. This CDR3 has 14 amino acids. CDR3 loop: CASRTGGVNQPQHF. The CDR3 DNA reads as TGTGCCAGCAGAACGGGGGGCGTCAATCAGCCCCAGCATTTT.

V usage is TRBV7-2 and J usage is TRBJ2-2, with D tentatively TRBD2 (5 bases). The V end was cut by 0 bases, the J end by 1 base, with 6 bases between. Germline V gene lookup returns CDR1 SGHTA and CDR2 FQGNSA. CDR3 size: 15 residues. CDR3 in DNA: TGTGCCAGCAGCTTAGCAGGACTGAACACCGGGGAGCTGTTTTTT. The encoded protein is CASSLAGLNTGELFF.